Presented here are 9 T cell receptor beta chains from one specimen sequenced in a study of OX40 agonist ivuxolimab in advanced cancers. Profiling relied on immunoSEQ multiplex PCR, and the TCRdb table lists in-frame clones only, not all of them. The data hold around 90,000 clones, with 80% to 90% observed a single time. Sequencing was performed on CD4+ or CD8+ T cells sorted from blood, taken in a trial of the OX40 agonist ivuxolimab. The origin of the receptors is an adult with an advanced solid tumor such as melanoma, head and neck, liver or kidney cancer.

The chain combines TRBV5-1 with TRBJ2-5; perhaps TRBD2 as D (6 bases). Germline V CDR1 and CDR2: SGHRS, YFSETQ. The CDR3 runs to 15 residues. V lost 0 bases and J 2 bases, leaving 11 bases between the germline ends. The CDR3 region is CASSLEVAAQETQYF. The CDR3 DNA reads TGCGCCAGCAGCTTGGAAGTAGCGGCTCAAGAGACCCAGTACTTC.

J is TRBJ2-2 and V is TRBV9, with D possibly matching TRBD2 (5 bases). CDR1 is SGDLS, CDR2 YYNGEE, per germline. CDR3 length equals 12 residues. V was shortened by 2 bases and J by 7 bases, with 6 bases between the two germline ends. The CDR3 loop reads CASSVSGGELFF. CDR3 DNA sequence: TGTGCCAGCAGCGTCAGCGGCGGGGAGCTGTTTTTT.

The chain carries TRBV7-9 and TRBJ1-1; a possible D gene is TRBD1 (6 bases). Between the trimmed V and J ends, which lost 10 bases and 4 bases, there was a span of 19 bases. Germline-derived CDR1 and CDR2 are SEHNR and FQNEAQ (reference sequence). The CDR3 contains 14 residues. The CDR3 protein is CATTLQGGGTEAFF. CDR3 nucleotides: TGTGCCACAACACTACAGGGTGGTGGCACTGAAGCTTTCTTT.

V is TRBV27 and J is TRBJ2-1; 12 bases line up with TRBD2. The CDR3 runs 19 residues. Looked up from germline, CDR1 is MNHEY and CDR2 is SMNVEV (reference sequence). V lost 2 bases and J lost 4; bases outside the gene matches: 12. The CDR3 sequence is CASSLESPSLAGGYNEQFF. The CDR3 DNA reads TGTGCCAGCAGTTTAGAGTCCCCCTCTCTAGCGGGAGGGTACAATGAGCAGTTCTTC.

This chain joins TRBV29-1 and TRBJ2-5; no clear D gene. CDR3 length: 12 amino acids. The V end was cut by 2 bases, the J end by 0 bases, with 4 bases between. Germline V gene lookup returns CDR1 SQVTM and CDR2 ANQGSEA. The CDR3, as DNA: TGCAGCGTTGAACGGGACCAAGAGACCCAGTACTTC. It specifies CSVERDQETQYF.

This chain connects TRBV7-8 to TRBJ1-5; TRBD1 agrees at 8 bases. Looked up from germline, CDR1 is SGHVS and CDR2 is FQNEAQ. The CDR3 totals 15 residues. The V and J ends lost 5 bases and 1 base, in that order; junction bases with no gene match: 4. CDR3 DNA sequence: TGTGCCAGCAGCCGCCGGGACAGGAGCAATCAGCCCCAGCATTTT. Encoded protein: CASSRRDRSNQPQHF.

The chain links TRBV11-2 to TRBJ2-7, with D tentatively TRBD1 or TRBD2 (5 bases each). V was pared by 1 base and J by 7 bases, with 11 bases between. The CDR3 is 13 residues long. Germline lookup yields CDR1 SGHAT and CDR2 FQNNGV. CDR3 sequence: CASSLGGEGEQYF. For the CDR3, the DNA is TGTGCCAGCAGCTTAGGGGGAGAGGGGGAGCAGTACTTC.

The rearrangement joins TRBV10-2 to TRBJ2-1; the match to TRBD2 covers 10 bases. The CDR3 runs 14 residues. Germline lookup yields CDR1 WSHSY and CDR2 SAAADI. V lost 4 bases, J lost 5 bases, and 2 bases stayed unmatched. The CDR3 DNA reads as TGCGCCAGCAGTGTCACTAGCGGGGACAATGAGCAGTTCTTC. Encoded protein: CASSVTSGDNEQFF.

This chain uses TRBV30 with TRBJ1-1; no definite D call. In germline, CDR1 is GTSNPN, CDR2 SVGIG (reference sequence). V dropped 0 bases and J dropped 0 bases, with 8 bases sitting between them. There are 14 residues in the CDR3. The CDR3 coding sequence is TGTGCCTGGAGTGTAAGCGAAATGAACACTGAAGCTTTCTTT. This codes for CAWSVSEMNTEAFF.